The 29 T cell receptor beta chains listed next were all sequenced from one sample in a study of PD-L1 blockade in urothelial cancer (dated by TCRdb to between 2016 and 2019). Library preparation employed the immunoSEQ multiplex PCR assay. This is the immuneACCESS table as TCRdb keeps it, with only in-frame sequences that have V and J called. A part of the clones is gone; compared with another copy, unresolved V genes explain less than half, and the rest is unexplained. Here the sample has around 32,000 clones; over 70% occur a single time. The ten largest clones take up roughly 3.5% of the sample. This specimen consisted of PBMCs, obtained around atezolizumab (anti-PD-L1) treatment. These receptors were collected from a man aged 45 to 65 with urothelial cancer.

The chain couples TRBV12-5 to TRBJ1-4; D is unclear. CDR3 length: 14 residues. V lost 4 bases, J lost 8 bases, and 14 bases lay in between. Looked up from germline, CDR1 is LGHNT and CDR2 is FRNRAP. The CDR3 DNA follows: TGTGCTAGTGGTTCCGGCGGTTGGCGGGAAAAACTGTTTTTT. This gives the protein CASGSGGWREKLFF.

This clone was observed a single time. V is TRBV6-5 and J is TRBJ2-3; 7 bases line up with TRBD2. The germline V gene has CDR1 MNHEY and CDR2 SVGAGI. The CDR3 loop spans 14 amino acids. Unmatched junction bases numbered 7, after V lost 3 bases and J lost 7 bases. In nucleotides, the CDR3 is TGTGCCAGCAGTTATGCTAGCGGCTCATATACGCAGTATTTT. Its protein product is CASSYASGSYTQYF.

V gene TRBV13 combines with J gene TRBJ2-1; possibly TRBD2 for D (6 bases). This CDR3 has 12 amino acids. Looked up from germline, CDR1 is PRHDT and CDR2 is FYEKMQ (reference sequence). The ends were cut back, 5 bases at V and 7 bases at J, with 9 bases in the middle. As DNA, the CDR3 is TGTGCCAGCAGCGAGACTAGAAATGAGCAGTTCTTC. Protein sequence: CASSETRNEQFF.

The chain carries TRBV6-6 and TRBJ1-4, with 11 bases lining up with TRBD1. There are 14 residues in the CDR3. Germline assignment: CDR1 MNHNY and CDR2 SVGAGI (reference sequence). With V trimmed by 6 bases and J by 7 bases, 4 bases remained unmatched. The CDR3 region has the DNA TGTGCCAGCAGCCCGGGGACAGGGGGTGAAAAACTGTTTTTT. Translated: CASSPGTGGEKLFF.

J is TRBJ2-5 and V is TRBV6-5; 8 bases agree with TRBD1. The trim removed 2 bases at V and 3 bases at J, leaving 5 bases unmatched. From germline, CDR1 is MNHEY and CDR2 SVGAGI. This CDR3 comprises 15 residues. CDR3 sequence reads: CASSYLGQEKETQYF. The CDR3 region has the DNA TGTGCCAGCAGTTACCTGGGACAGGAGAAAGAGACCCAGTACTTC.

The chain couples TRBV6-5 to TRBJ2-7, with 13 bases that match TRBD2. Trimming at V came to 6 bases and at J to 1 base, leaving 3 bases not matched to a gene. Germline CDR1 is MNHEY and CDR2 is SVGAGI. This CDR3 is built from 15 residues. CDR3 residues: CASRSLAGGSYEQYF. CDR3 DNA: TGTGCCAGCAGATCACTAGCGGGAGGGTCCTACGAGCAGTACTTC.

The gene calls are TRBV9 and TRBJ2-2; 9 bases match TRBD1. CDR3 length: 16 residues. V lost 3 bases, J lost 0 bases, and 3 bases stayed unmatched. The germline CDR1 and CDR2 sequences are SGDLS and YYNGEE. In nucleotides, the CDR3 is TGTGCCAGCAGCGCTACAGGGGGCCCGAACACCGGGGAGCTGTTTTTT. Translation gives CASSATGGPNTGELFF.

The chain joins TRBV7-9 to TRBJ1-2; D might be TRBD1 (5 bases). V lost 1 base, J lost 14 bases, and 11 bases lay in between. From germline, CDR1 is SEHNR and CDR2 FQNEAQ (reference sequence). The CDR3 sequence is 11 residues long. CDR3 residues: CASSLDLRETF. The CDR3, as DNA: TGTGCCAGCAGCTTAGATCTCAGGGAAACCTTC. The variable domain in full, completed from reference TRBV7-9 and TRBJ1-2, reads DTGVSQNPRHKITKRGQNVTFRCDPISEHNRLYWYRQTLGQGPEFLTYFQNEAQLEKSRLLSDRFSAERPKGSFSTLEIQRTEQGDSAMYLCASSLDLRETFGSGTRLTVV.

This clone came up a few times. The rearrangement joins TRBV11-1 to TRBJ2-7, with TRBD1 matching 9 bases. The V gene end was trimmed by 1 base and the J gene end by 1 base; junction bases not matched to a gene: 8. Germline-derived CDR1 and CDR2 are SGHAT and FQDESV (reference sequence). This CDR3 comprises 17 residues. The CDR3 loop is CASSLGGQGLVSYEQYF. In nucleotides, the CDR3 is TGTGCCAGCAGCTTAGGAGGACAGGGGTTGGTTTCCTACGAGCAGTACTTC. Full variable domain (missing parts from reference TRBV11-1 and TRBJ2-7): EAEVAQSPRYKITEKSQAVAFWCDPISGHATLYWYRQILGQGPELLVQFQDESVVDDSQLPKDRFSAERLKGVDSTLKIQPAELGDSAMYLCASSLGGQGLVSYEQYFGPGTRLTVT.

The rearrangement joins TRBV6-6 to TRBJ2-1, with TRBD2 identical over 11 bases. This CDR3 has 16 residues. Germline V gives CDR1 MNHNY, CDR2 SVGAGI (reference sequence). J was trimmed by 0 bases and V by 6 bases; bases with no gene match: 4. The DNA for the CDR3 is TGTGCCAGCAGAATGCTAGCGGGAGGCTCCTACAATGAGCAGTTCTTC. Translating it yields CASRMLAGGSYNEQFF.

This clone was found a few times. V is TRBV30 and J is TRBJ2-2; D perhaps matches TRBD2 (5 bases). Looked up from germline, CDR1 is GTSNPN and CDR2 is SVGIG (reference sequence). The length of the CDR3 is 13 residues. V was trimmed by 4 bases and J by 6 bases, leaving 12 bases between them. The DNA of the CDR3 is TGTGCCTGGAACGGGGTGAGGGCCGGGGAGCTGTTTTTT. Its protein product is CAWNGVRAGELFF.

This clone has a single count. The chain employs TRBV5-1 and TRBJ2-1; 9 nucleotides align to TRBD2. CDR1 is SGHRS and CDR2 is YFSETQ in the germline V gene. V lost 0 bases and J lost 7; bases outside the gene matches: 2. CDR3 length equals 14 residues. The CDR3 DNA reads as TGCGCCAGCAGCTTGGGACTAGCGGAGAATGAGCAGTTCTTC. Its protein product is CASSLGLAENEQFF.

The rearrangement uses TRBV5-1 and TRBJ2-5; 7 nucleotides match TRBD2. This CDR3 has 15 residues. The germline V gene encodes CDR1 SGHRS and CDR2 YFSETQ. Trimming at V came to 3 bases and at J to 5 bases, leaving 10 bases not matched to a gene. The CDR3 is CASSSERLAGETQYF. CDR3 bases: TGCGCCAGCAGCTCTGAACGACTAGCTGGTGAGACCCAGTACTTC.

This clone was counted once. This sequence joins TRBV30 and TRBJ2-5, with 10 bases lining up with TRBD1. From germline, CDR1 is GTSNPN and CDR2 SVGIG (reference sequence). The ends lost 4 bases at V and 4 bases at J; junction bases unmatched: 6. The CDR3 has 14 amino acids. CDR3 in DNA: TGTGCCTGGACGACAGGGGGCGCGGGAGAGACCCAGTACTTC. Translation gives CAWTTGGAGETQYF.

This CDR3 reads CASGSRQGGDTQYF. The CDR3 bases are TGTGCTAGTGGTTCAAGACAGGGGGGAGATACGCAGTATTTT. This chain uses TRBV12-5 with TRBJ2-3; 9 bases agree with TRBD1. CDR1 is LGHNT, CDR2 FRNRAP, per germline. V was pared by 4 bases and J by 5 bases, with 4 bases of the junction left unmatched. The CDR3 totals 14 residues. The full variable domain, rest sourced from reference TRBV12-5 and TRBJ2-3, is DARVTQTPRHKVTEMGQEVTMRCQPILGHNTVFWYRQTMMQGLELLAYFRNRAPLDDSGMPKDRFSAEMPDATLATLKIQPSEPRDSAVYFCASGSRQGGDTQYFGPGTRLTVL.

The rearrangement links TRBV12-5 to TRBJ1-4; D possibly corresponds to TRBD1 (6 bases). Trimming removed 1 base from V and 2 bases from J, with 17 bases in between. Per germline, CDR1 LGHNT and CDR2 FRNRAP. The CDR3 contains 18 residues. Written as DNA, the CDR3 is TGTGCTAGTGGTTTGGACTACAGGGTTCTTGGGACTAATGAAAAACTGTTTTTT. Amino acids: CASGLDYRVLGTNEKLFF. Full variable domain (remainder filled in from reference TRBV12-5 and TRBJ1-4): DARVTQTPRHKVTEMGQEVTMRCQPILGHNTVFWYRQTMMQGLELLAYFRNRAPLDDSGMPKDRFSAEMPDATLATLKIQPSEPRDSAVYFCASGLDYRVLGTNEKLFFGSGTQLSVL.

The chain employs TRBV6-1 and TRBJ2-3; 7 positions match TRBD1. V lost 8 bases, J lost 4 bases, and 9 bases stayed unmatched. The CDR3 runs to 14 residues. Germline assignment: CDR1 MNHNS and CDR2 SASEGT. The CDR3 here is CASERGLSPDTQYF. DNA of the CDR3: TGTGCCAGCGAGAGGGGGCTCTCCCCAGATACGCAGTATTTT.

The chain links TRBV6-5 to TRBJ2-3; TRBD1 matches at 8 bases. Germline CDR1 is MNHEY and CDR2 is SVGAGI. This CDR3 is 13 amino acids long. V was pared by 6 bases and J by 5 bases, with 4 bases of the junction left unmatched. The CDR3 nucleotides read TGTGCCAGCAGACGGACAGGGTTAGATACGCAGTATTTT. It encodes CASRRTGLDTQYF.

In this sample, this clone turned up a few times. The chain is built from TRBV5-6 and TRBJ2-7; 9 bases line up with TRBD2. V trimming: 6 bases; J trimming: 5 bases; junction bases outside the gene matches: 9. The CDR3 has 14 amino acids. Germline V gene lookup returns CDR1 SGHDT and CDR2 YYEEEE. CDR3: CASNSGGRGHEQYF. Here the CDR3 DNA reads TGTGCCAGCAACTCGGGCGGGAGGGGGCACGAGCAGTACTTC.

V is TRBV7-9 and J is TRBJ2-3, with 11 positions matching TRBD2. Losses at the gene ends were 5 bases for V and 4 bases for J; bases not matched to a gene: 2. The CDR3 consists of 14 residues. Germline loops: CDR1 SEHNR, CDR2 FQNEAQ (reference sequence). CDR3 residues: CASSPGLAADTQYF. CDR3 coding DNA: TGTGCCAGCAGCCCGGGACTAGCGGCAGATACGCAGTATTTT.

The CDR3 region has the DNA TGTGCCAGCAGCTTAGATCAAGGCATAGCGGGAGTTAATGAGCAGTTCTTC. It yields the protein CASSLDQGIAGVNEQFF. The J gene is TRBJ2-1, the V gene TRBV11-3, with 9 bases aligning to TRBD2. From germline, CDR1 is SGHNT and CDR2 YENEEA. CDR3 size: 17 residues. Trimming took 0 bases from V and 7 from J; bases not matched to a gene: 10.

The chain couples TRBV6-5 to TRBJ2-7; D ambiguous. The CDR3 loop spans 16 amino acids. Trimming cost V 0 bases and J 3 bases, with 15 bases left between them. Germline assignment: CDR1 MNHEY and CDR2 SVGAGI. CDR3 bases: TGTGCCAGCAGTTACTCGAAAGCAGGCCTAATCTACGAGCAGTACTTC. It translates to CASSYSKAGLIYEQYF.

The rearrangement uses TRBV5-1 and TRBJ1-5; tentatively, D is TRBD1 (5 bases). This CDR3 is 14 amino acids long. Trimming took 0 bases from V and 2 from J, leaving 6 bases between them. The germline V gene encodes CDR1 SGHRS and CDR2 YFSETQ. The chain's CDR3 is CASSLGGGNQPQHF. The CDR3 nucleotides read TGCGCCAGCAGCTTGGGGGGGGGCAATCAGCCCCAGCATTTT.

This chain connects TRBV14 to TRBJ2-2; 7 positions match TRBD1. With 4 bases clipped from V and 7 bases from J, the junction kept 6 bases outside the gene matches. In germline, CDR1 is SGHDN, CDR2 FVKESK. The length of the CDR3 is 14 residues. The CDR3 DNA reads TGTGCCAGCAGCCCGACAGGGTTAGGCGGGGAGCTGTTTTTT. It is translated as CASSPTGLGGELFF.

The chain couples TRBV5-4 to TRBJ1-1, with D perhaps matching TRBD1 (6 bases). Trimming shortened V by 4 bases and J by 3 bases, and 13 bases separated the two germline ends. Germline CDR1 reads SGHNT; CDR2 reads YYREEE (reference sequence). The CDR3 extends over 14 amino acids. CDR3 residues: CASSLGHGDTEAFF. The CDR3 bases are TGTGCCAGCAGCCTGGGACACGGGGACACTGAAGCTTTCTTT.

Written as DNA, the CDR3 is TGCGCCAGCAGTGAGCAGACATCTCGGGAGCAGTACTTC. This codes for CASSEQTSREQYF. The chain is built from TRBV10-1 and TRBJ2-7, with D hard to call. This CDR3 is built from 13 residues. Germline V gene data show CDR1 as WNHNN and CDR2 as SYGVQD (reference sequence). The germline V and J ends were trimmed by 2 bases and 7 bases, with 12 bases remaining between them.

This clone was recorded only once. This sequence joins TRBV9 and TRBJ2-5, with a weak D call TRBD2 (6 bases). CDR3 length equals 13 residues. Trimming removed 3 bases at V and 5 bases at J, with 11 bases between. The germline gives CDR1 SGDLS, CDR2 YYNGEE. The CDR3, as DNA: TGTGCCAGCAGCGGTAGCGGTTGGGAGACCCAGTACTTC. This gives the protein CASSGSGWETQYF.

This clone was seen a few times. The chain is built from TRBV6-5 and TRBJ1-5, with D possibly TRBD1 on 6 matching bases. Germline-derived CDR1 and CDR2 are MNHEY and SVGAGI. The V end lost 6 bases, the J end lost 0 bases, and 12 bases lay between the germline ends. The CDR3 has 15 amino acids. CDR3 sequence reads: CASRTTGYSNQPQHF. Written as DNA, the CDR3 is TGTGCCAGCAGGACGACAGGCTATAGCAATCAGCCCCAGCATTTT.

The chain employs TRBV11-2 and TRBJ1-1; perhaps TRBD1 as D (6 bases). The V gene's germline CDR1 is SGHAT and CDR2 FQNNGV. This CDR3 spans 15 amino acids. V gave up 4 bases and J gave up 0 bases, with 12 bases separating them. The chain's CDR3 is CASSWGGAMNTEAFF. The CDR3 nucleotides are TGTGCCAGCAGCTGGGGGGGGGCAATGAACACTGAAGCTTTCTTT.